This TCR beta chain was found in a study of cytotoxic CD8 clonotypes in ibrutinib-treated CLL (dated by TCRdb to the early 2020s). Regarding the research as a whole: The cohort was composed of 10 to 11 relapsed/refractory and around 14 treatment-naive patients; IGHV unmutated status was identified in 17 patients. Partial responses were observed in some 24 patients and complete responses in 2; after a median follow-up of 68 months, remission was maintained in about 15 patients and progression was observed in roughly 12. Samples at response were collected after a median of approximately twelve months of treatment, with a range of about 6 to 36 months. An average of about 250,000 productive templates and tens of thousands of productive rearrangements was obtained per sample. Longitudinal samples were obtainable from about 30% of the roughly 90 participants in the trial. Cryopreserved peripheral blood mononuclear cells were obtained before treatment, at response, and at either sustained remission or disease progression. All remission and progressive disease samples were collected while patients were still receiving ibrutinib. What the work shows at the level of the full study, not this receptor alone: Public clonotypes were rare and either shrank or stayed stable during treatment, and the rise in clonality at ibrutinib response reflected expansion of private clonotypes. Sampling times were not matched between patients in sustained remission and patients whose disease was progressing, and lymph node repertoires were not examined. At baseline, clonality was higher than in age-matched healthy donors and showed a strong correlation with circulating CD8+ T-cell counts. Clonality increased at ibrutinib response, stayed stable in sustained remission, and fell back toward baseline at progression.

The label giving this sample's time point can be read as: progressive disease on ibrutinib. For TCR beta library preparation, around 2 micrograms of genomic DNA were isolated from cryopreserved PBMCs. Longitudinal blood samples from CLL patients on ibrutinib monotherapy were analyzed using high-throughput TCR beta sequencing. The patients took part in an open-label, single-center phase 2 trial of ibrutinib monotherapy. V sheds 7 bases and J sheds 4 bases, leaving 13 bases between their ends. CDR1 and CDR2, per the germline V gene, are SQVTM and ANQGSEA. From cysteine to phenylalanine, the CDR3 is 13 amino acids long. Of the read, only the CDR3 DNA is kept; its 39 bases are in frame from base 1. As to this clone: There is no known antigen for this receptor. Base qualities are not provided; no much larger clone lies one nucleotide away.

The goal of deep resolution MiSeq sequencing was a depth between 1 in 1 million and 1 in 200,000 T cells, and coverage averaged 10x per clonotype. TCR beta libraries were generated with the immunoSEQ hsTCRB Kit. The paper's processing steps were these. ImmunoSEQ Data Assistant and ImmunoSEQ Analyzer were used for data analysis, and V, D and J genes were assigned according to IMGT definitions. Clonality was computed as one minus normalized Shannon entropy of productive rearrangement frequencies, ranging from 0 to 1. Only overrepresented clonotypes making up at least 0.05% of each patient's repertoire were included in the public clonotype analysis. Repertoires from thirteen age-matched healthy donors in immuneACCESS were used as clonality controls. Drawn from immuneACCESS, this table holds only the in-frame rearrangements with V and J called that TCRdb kept. Clones are partly lost; checked studies trace under half to an unresolved V gene and leave the rest unexplained. Clone size and V and J calls were adopted from that table, with D and trimming inferred from the DNA. A total of some 170,000 clones appear in this sample, 70% to 90% of them only once. In total, the top ten clones hold roughly 3% of the sample.

This TCR was recovered from a human donor with chronic lymphocytic leukemia. The chain links TRBV29-1 with TRBJ2-2; TRBD2 might be the D gene, on 7 matching bases. The sample consisted of PBMCs, taken at disease progression, from a patient treated with ibrutinib. In nucleotide form, the sequence is TGCAGCGCGGGGGGACATAGCACCGGGGAGCTGTTTTTT. Its product reads: CSAGGHSTGELFF.